What follows are 10 T cell receptor beta chains derived from one specimen sequenced in a study of post-analysis software for immune sequencing data (dated by TCRdb to the mid-2010s). Beyond this particular receptor, the publication reports: Patients showed significantly higher frequencies than controls for a handful of TRBV segments, among them TRBV5-6, TRBV5-1 and TRBV20-1.

Library construction relied on PCR. Instrument on record: Illumina HiSeq 2500. Unique molecular identifiers were incorporated into TCR beta cDNA libraries to reduce PCR and sequencing biases. TCRdb reprocessed the public reads (quality trimming at Q25 with fastp, clone calling with MiXCR) and kept in-frame beta chains. Duplicate CDR3 protein sequences are folded into a single record with the most common DNA and genes. This sample comprises approximately 770,000 distinct CDR3 sequences, roughly 50% of them detected only once. The ten largest make up just under 5% of the sample. Their target antigens are unknown. Sample: blood. Source of these receptors: a girl between 10 and 17 years old with multiple sclerosis.

The chain couples TRBV5-6 to TRBJ2-1, with D maybe TRBD1 (5 bases). The CDR3 has 15 amino acids. Looked up from germline, CDR1 is SGHDT and CDR2 is YYEEEE. Trimming pared 7 bases from V and 4 bases from J, leaving 18 bases between. In DNA form, the CDR3 reads TGTGCCAGCGTTAAGGTGGGGCTCCATTACAATGAGCAGTTCTTC. This gives the protein CASVKVGLHYNEQFF.

The CDR3 region has the DNA TGTGCCAGCACCTCAACCGGGACAGGGTCCTACGAGCAGTACTTC. It translates to CASTSTGTGSYEQYF. This rearrangement joins TRBV7-3 to TRBJ2-7; 9 nucleotides agree with TRBD1. Trimming removed 7 bases from V and 1 base from J; junction bases left unmatched: 8. CDR3 length equals 15 residues. CDR1 and CDR2 (germline): SGHTA, FQGTGA.

Only a few counts were recorded for this clonotype. V gene TRBV10-3 combines with J gene TRBJ1-1; weak D call: TRBD1 (5 bases). The CDR3 loop spans 13 amino acids. V was cut by 7 bases and J by 5 bases, with 14 bases left in between. Germline CDR1 and CDR2: ENHRY and SYGVKD. CDR3 in DNA: TGTGCCATCAAGGCCGAGGAGGGGACTGAAGCTTTCTTT. Residues: CAIKAEEGTEAFF.

V is TRBV28 and J is TRBJ2-3, with D possibly TRBD1 on 6 matching bases. This CDR3 is built from 15 residues. The germline gives CDR1 MDHEN, CDR2 SYDVKM. The V and J ends lost 0 bases and 6 bases respectively, with 13 bases between them. The CDR3 DNA reads as TGTGCCAGCAGTTTATGGTCGGACAGAGGTGATACGCAGTATTTT. Residues: CASSLWSDRGDTQYF.

The rearrangement joins TRBV11-2 to TRBJ2-7; D is unclear. Looked up from germline, CDR1 is SGHAT and CDR2 is FQNNGV. This CDR3 is built from 12 residues. V lost 1 base, J lost 10 bases, and 11 bases lay in between. The CDR3 reads CASSLGAIDQYF. DNA for the CDR3: TGTGCCAGCAGCTTAGGGGCGATCGACCAGTACTTC. Filled out from reference TRBV11-2 and TRBJ2-7, the complete variable domain reads EAGVAQSPRYKIIEKRQSVAFWCNPISGHATLYWYQQILGQGPKLLIQFQNNGVVDDSQLPKDRFSAERLKGVDSTLKIQPAKLEDSAVYLCASSLGAIDQYFGPGTRLTVT.

There are a few counts of this clonotype. The genes are TRBV19 and TRBJ2-5; the D call may be TRBD1 or TRBD2 (5 bases each). Germline assignment: CDR1 LNHDA and CDR2 SQIVND (reference sequence). Trimming took off 6 bases at V and 3 bases at J, with 11 bases between the two ends. The CDR3 sequence is 13 residues long. The CDR3 DNA reads TGTGCCAGTAGGGGGGACGGTGAAGAGACCCAGTACTTC. Its protein is CASRGDGEETQYF.

V and J are TRBV5-1 and TRBJ2-2; D remains unclear. CDR1 and CDR2 (germline): SGHRS, YFSETQ. This CDR3 has 14 residues. The ends were cut back, 4 bases at V and 0 bases at J, with 7 bases in the middle. CDR3 sequence reads: CASSQSTNTGELFF. CDR3 in DNA: TGCGCCAGCAGCCAGAGCACGAACACCGGGGAGCTGTTTTTT.

The chain has TRBV12-3 or TRBV12-4 and TRBJ2-1; the D is unclear. Trimming took off 4 bases at V and 6 bases at J, with 10 bases between the two ends. The CDR3 extends over 13 amino acids. The CDR3 here is CASSSLSSNEQFF. The CDR3 DNA reads as TGTGCCAGCAGTTCCCTTAGTAGCAATGAGCAGTTCTTC.

The chain couples TRBV12-3 or TRBV12-4 to TRBJ1-2; unclear D gene. Trimming pared 6 bases from V and 8 bases from J, leaving 7 bases between. This CDR3 comprises 10 residues. The CDR3, as DNA: TGTGCCAGCAGGGGCTCCGGCTACACCTTC. The encoded protein is CASRGSGYTF.

This chain's CDR3 is CATSDSPELAGRTQETQYF. CDR3 sequence (DNA): TGTGCCACCAGTGATTCACCGGAACTAGCGGGGAGGACTCAAGAGACCCAGTACTTC. The chain employs TRBV24-1 and TRBJ2-5, with 10 bases identical to TRBD2. Losses at the gene ends were 2 bases for V and 2 bases for J; bases not matched to a gene: 13. CDR3 size: 19 residues. CDR1 is KGHDR and CDR2 is SFDVKD in the germline V gene.